Presented here are 7 T cell receptor beta chains from one specimen sequenced in a study of TIL therapy for anti-PD-1-resistant metastatic lung cancer. The libraries were made with immunoSEQ v3. Generated by immunoSEQ multiplex PCR, the TCRdb table keeps only in-frame clones and is missing some. The sample lists more than 25,000 clones; roughly two thirds were seen once. Sample time point: pre-treatment sample, taken before nivolumab and TIL therapy. Most excised metastases sampled were pleural nodules or supraclavicular lymph nodes. The source was tumor tissue, collected at baseline. The receptors were gathered from a person aged 25 to 80 with non-small cell lung cancer.

The chain carries TRBV19 and TRBJ1-4; TRBD1 aligns across 9 bases. Germline trimming cut 7 bases from V and 5 bases from J; bases unmatched to any gene: 14. Germline V gene lookup returns CDR1 LNHDA and CDR2 SQIVND (reference sequence). The CDR3 extends over 17 amino acids. The chain's CDR3 is CASTGQGPAGPNEKLFF. The CDR3, as DNA: TGTGCCAGTACGGGACAGGGCCCCGCAGGGCCCAATGAAAAACTGTTTTTT.

This clone was seen only a few times. The CDR3 bases are TGTGCCAGCAGTGTTTGGGCATATAGCACAGATACGCAGTATTTT. This codes for CASSVWAYSTDTQYF. V is TRBV2 and J is TRBJ2-3; no reliable D call. Trimming cost V 4 bases and J 0 bases, with 11 bases left between them. Germline loops: CDR1 SNHLY, CDR2 FYNNEI. CDR3 length equals 15 residues.

The rearrangement joins TRBV12-2 to TRBJ2-3; the table's D call TRBD2 went unverified against the DNA. TRBV12-2 is assigned pseudogene status. The CDR3 extends over 18 amino acids. CDR3 DNA: TGTGCAAGTCGCTTAGCGTGTAATTTTTGCCTATTCACAGATACGCAGTATTTT. It is translated as CASRLACNFCLFTDTQYF.

The V gene is TRBV5-1, the J gene TRBJ2-7, with TRBD1 matching 7 bases. With V trimmed by 3 bases and J by 1 base, 4 bases remained unmatched. Germline lookup yields CDR1 SGHRS and CDR2 YFSETQ. CDR3 size: 14 residues. The CDR3 DNA sequence: TGCGCCAGCAGCTCACAGGGGTTGTCCTACGAGCAGTACTTC. It encodes CASSSQGLSYEQYF.

This clone was counted once. The gene calls are TRBV7-2 and TRBJ1-1; weak D call: TRBD1 (5 bases). This CDR3 is 13 amino acids long. Trimming stripped 0 bases from V and 8 bases from J, with 10 bases between. Germline V gives CDR1 SGHTA, CDR2 FQGNSA. The CDR3 DNA follows: TGTGCCAGCAGCTTAGCGTTCGGGGCGGAAGCTTTCTTT. It yields the protein CASSLAFGAEAFF.

This chain links TRBV5-1 with TRBJ2-2, with D tentatively TRBD1 (6 bases). Trimming stripped 0 bases from V and 1 base from J, with 10 bases between. Germline CDR1 and CDR2: SGHRS and YFSETQ. The CDR3 is 16 residues long. The CDR3 here is CASSLAPGVNTGELFF. CDR3 DNA sequence: TGCGCCAGCAGCTTGGCTCCAGGGGTGAACACCGGGGAGCTGTTTTTT.

The V gene is TRBV4-3, the J gene TRBJ2-7; no clear D gene. The germline V gene has CDR1 LGHNA and CDR2 YSLEER. The V end was cut by 0 bases, the J end by 3 bases, with 9 bases between. The CDR3 contains 14 residues. The CDR3 DNA sequence: TGCGCCAGCAGCCAAGAGGACGGATACTACGAGCAGTACTTC. Translated, it gives CASSQEDGYYEQYF.